The clone carrying this TCR beta chain came up a few times. Its antigen is not identified. The data derive from a study of beta chain features in type 1 diabetes. The study, taken as a whole, reports: VDJ junctions in type 1 diabetes patients carried more deletions and fewer insertions. Sequencing the cDNA could make cells with high TCR expression show up more than they should. Whatever favoring of shorter templates PCR might show would apply equally to patients and controls.

The isolated RNA, all of it, was reverse transcribed, so expressed TCRB transcripts were what got sequenced. TCRdb's table, derived via immunoSEQ multiplex PCR, lists solely in-frame clones and lacks some. In the table there are 300,000 to 350,000 clones, around 7.6% of which are singletons. CDR1 and CDR2 from the germline V gene are SGHAT and FQNNGV. V gave up 3 bases and J gave up 7 bases; unmatched junction bases: 7. The CDR3 runs to 15 residues. The authors sorted CD4+ naive, central memory, regulatory and stem cell-like memory cells via CD45RO/CCR7/CD25/CD127/CD95/CD27. Sequencing used central memory CD4+ T cells from blood. This chain uses TRBV11-2 with TRBJ2-1; 9 nucleotides line up with TRBD2. This TCR was sampled from a woman aged 18-29 years in good health. CDR3: CASSFGAGGSNEQFF. CDR3 DNA: TGTGCCAGCAGCTTCGGAGCGGGAGGTTCTAATGAGCAGTTCTTC.